In its sample, the clone carrying this T cell receptor beta chain was seen a few times. Its specificity is not known. Treatment here: approximately 10-day PBMC culture with coronavirus spike peptide pools or control peptides (ViraFEST assay). Those CD4+ T cells from the unexposed donor predate the COVID-19 pandemic (2011-2018). The sample belongs to a study of vaccination and CD4 T cells after COVID-19. The CDR3 extends over 13 amino acids. Trimming took off 1 base at V and 8 bases at J, with 11 bases between the two ends. Germline CDR1 and CDR2: SGHTA and FQGNSA. The Oncomine TCR Beta short-read assay was applied to DNA of cultured CD4+ T cells. TCRdb processed the PCR reads anew with MiXCR; each CDR3 protein has one entry. Of 7,800 or so distinct CDR3 sequences in the sample, about 41% were seen once. Findings and caveats of the study: Reactive clonotype counts went from median around 20 after infection to about 38 after vaccination, nonsignificantly.

The sequencing input was CD4+ T cells from blood, cultured in vitro. The chain carries TRBV7-2 and TRBJ1-2, with unresolved D. The TCR comes from a human donor in good health. The CDR3 sequence: CASSLGGEGGYTF. The CDR3 coding sequence is TGTGCCAGCAGCTTAGGCGGTGAAGGAGGCTACACCTTC.